This entry features one T cell receptor (beta chain) sequence. No antigen is known for it. This record belongs to a study of Ad26.COV2.S vaccination and SARS-CoV-2 variants. Treatment in this sample: around 19 received Ad26.COV2.S at low or high dose, single or two shots; roughly five received placebo; per-sample allocation not given. The investigators took samples on day 63 after the first vaccine or placebo injection. From germline, CDR1 is SGHTA and CDR2 FQGNSA. This CDR3 has 15 residues. V trimming: 1 base; J trimming: 6 bases; junction bases outside the gene matches: 6. Study-wide results and limits: Breadth of non-spike TCRs did not differ between vaccinees and placebo recipients.

Data came from immunoSEQ multiplex PCR; TCRdb stores just in-frame clones and leaves some out. This sample has 450,000 to 550,000 clones, with approximately 89% found just once. The rearrangement uses TRBV7-2 and TRBJ1-5; 7 bases are a match to TRBD1. This sample comprised peripheral blood, obtained in a trial of Ad26.COV2.S vaccine versus placebo. The TCR comes from a person between 18 and 60 years old who received the Ad26.COV2.S COVID-19 vaccine or a placebo. As DNA, the CDR3 is TGTGCCAGCAGCTTAGTGGGGCAGGGGGGTCAGCCCCAGCATTTT. This codes for CASSLVGQGGQPQHF.